This T cell receptor (beta chain) was recovered during a study of blood T cells in healthy people across ages. Regarding the study as a whole: Bulk PBMC profiling left naive and antigen-experienced comparisons inconclusive.

No fewer than 6 micrograms of total RNA were isolated from every sample. Germline V gene sequence: CDR1 SNHLY, CDR2 FYNNEI. The V end lost 3 bases, the J end lost 8 bases, and 14 bases lay between the germline ends. CDR3 length: 15 residues. In regard to this clonotype: Its antigen remains unknown.

With a J-beta primer mix and a sample-barcoded 5' primer, a second PCR ran about 7 to 12 cycles. In TCRdb, the 5' RACE reads were re-called with MiXCR into one record per CDR3 protein. The sample has 1.5 million to 1.9 million distinct CDR3 sequences, roughly two fifths seen once. The rearrangement joins TRBV2 to TRBJ1-6; no clear D gene. Sequences were obtained from blood. The clonotype comes from a woman aged 18-29 years in good health. CDR3 coding DNA: TGTGCCAGCAGTGACGGATCTGCCGCCTATTCACCCCTCCACTTT. Residues: CASSDGSAAYSPLHF.